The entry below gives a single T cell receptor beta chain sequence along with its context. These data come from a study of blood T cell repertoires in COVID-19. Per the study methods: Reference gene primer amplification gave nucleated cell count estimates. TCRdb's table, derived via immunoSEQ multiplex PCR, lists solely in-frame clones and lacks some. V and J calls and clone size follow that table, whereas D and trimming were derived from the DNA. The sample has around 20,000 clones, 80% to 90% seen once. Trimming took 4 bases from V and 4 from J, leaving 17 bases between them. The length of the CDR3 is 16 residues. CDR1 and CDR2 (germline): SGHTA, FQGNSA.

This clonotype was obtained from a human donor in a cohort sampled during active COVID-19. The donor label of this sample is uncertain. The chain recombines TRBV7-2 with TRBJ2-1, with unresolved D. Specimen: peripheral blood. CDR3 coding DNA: TGTGCCAGCAGCTCTATAGCCCTGGCCTTGTACAATGAGCAGTTCTTC. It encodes CASSSIALALYNEQFF.